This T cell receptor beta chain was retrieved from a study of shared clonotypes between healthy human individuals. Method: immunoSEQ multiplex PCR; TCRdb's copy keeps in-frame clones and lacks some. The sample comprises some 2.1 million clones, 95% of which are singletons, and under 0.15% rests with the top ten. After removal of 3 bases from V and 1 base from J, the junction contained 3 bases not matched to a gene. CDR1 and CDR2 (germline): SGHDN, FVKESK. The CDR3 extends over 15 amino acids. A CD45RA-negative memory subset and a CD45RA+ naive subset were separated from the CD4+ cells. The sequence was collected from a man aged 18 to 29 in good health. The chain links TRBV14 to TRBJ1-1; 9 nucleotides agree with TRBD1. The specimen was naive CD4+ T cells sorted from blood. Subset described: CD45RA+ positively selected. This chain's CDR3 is CASSQTGGRNTEAFF. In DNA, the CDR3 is TGTGCCAGCAGCCAGACAGGGGGAAGGAACACTGAAGCTTTCTTT.